One sample yielded the 16 T cell receptor beta chains listed below, sequenced in a study of pediatric ulcerative colitis. The repertoire was sequenced with immunoSEQ multiplex PCR; TCRdb's copy has only in-frame clones and lacks some. Found here are around 16,000 clones, approximately 80% of them singletons; the top ten hold just over 7.5%. Rectal tissue came from one to two pinch biopsies taken at colonoscopy. The sample taken for sequencing was gut tissue. The receptor set was obtained from a boy aged 10-17 years who was a control in a study of pediatric ulcerative colitis.

This chain connects TRBV7-2 to TRBJ2-3, with 7 bases lining up with TRBD2. Per germline, CDR1 SGHTA and CDR2 FQGNSA. Trimming at V came to 1 base and at J to 4 bases, leaving 11 bases not matched to a gene. The CDR3 has 17 amino acids. The CDR3 DNA reads as TGTGCCAGCAGCTTAGGGGGAGCTAGCGGAGCGTCAGATACGCAGTATTTT. Translating gives CASSLGGASGASDTQYF.

The chain uses TRBV11-2 and TRBJ2-7, with D maybe TRBD2 (5 bases). The V and J ends lost 3 bases and 0 bases respectively, with 21 bases between them. This CDR3 has 18 residues. Germline V gene lookup returns CDR1 SGHAT and CDR2 FQNNGV. CDR3: CASSFSSPAGVSSYEQYF. CDR3 sequence (DNA): TGTGCCAGCAGCTTTAGTTCGCCTGCCGGGGTAAGCTCCTACGAGCAGTACTTC.

The chain is built from TRBV5-6 and TRBJ1-6; 8 bases fit TRBD1. The CDR3 totals 14 residues. Germline V gene lookup returns CDR1 SGHDT and CDR2 YYEEEE. Trimming cost V 4 bases and J 5 bases; bases outside gene matches: 2. CDR3: CASSRQGNNSPLHF. The DNA of the CDR3 is TGTGCCAGCAGCAGACAGGGGAATAATTCACCCCTCCACTTT.

V is TRBV4-3 and J is TRBJ2-2; TRBD1 matches at 9 bases. This CDR3 spans 18 amino acids. Germline CDR1 and CDR2: LGHNA and YSLEER. Losses at the gene ends were 0 bases for V and 3 bases for J; bases not matched to a gene: 8. This chain's CDR3 is CASSQDLPQGAYTGELFF. In DNA, the CDR3 is TGCGCCAGCAGCCAAGATCTTCCACAGGGGGCGTACACCGGGGAGCTGTTTTTT.

The chain has TRBV19 and TRBJ2-1; 9 bases are a match to TRBD1. Looked up from germline, CDR1 is LNHDA and CDR2 is SQIVND (reference sequence). With 8 bases clipped from V and 7 bases from J, the junction kept 9 bases outside the gene matches. The CDR3 has 14 amino acids. The CDR3 sequence is CASHSGTGLNEQFF. CDR3 in DNA: TGTGCCAGTCATTCCGGGACAGGGTTGAATGAGCAGTTCTTC.

The chain joins TRBV5-1 to TRBJ1-1, with D possibly being TRBD1 (5 bases). This CDR3 is built from 16 residues. Between the trimmed V and J ends, which lost 0 bases and 1 base, there was a span of 13 bases. Germline CDR1 SGHRS, CDR2 YFSETQ. Here the CDR3 reads CASSLVPGDQNTEAFF. The CDR3 bases are TGCGCCAGCAGCTTGGTTCCGGGGGATCAGAACACTGAAGCTTTCTTT.

This clone was counted only a few times. V gene TRBV10-1 combines with J gene TRBJ1-1; D is unclear. V was clipped by 6 bases and J by 4 bases, with 9 bases between them. The CDR3 has 12 residues. The germline gives CDR1 WNHNN, CDR2 SYGVQD (reference sequence). The CDR3 nucleotides read TGCGCCAGCAGCGCCCGGGGCACTGAAGCTTTCTTT. Translation: CASSARGTEAFF.

The rearrangement joins TRBV5-1 to TRBJ2-2; D is unclear. The CDR3 spans 16 residues. Trimming took off 3 bases at V and 2 bases at J, with 14 bases between the two ends. Per germline, CDR1 SGHRS and CDR2 YFSETQ. The CDR3 DNA sequence: TGCGCCAGCAGCTGGGGTATCCTTGTTAACACCGGGGAGCTGTTTTTT. Translated: CASSWGILVNTGELFF.

V is TRBV5-6 and J is TRBJ1-3, with no clear D. The CDR3 is 15 residues long. Trimming stripped 0 bases from V and 0 bases from J, with 7 bases between. Germline V CDR1 and CDR2: SGHDT, YYEEEE. Here the CDR3 DNA reads TGTGCCAGCAGCTTGGGGACGGGCTCTGGAAACACCATATATTTT. It encodes CASSLGTGSGNTIYF.

J is TRBJ1-2 and V is TRBV28; D gene ambiguous. CDR1 is MDHEN, CDR2 SYDVKM, per germline. This CDR3 region has 14 residues. Trimming pared 2 bases from V and 4 bases from J, leaving 11 bases between. CDR3 DNA: TGTGCCAGCAGTTTAAGCGGCGGGAGCTATGGCTACACCTTC. It specifies CASSLSGGSYGYTF.

J is TRBJ2-1 and V is TRBV5-1, with D uncertain. The CDR3 contains 15 residues. The V end was cut by 4 bases, the J end by 0 bases, with 11 bases between. The germline CDR1 and CDR2 sequences are SGHRS and YFSETQ. The CDR3 DNA is TGCGCCAGCAGCACGGACCCAAACTCCTACAATGAGCAGTTCTTC. Residues: CASSTDPNSYNEQFF.

The chain is built from TRBV28 and TRBJ2-1, with 9 bases lining up with TRBD2. This CDR3 region has 15 residues. V lost 6 bases, J lost 6 bases, and 9 bases stayed unmatched. Germline V gene data show CDR1 as MDHEN and CDR2 as SYDVKM. The CDR3 DNA reads TGTGCCAGCAGCCCCCCGGGACTAGCCACCAATGAGCAGTTCTTC. Amino acid sequence: CASSPPGLATNEQFF.

The chain couples TRBV29-1 to TRBJ1-5, with D tentatively TRBD1 (5 bases). Trimming left V 6 bases short and J 5 bases short, with 11 bases between. The germline V gene encodes CDR1 SQVTM and CDR2 ANQGSEA. CDR3 length: 12 amino acids. The CDR3 DNA reads TGCAGCGTCCATGACAGATATCAGCCCCAGCATTTT. It is translated as CSVHDRYQPQHF.

The chain has TRBV20-1 and TRBJ2-7; D unresolved. This CDR3 comprises 11 residues. V lost 6 bases and J 6 bases, leaving 12 bases between the germline ends. Looked up from germline, CDR1 is DFQATT and CDR2 is SNEGSKA (reference sequence). In nucleotides, the CDR3 is TGCAGTGCCCCCGGAGATACCGAGCAGTACTTC. Protein product: CSAPGDTEQYF.

The V gene is TRBV7-8, the J gene TRBJ2-6, with 7 bases lining up with TRBD1. The J segment lost 2 bases and the V segment lost 1 base, leaving 2 bases of the junction unmatched. Germline V gene data show CDR1 as SGHVS and CDR2 as FQNEAQ. The CDR3 runs to 16 residues. The CDR3 sequence: CASSLVGTAGANVLTF. CDR3 nucleotides: TGTGCCAGCAGCTTAGTCGGGACAGCTGGGGCCAACGTCCTGACTTTC. Full variable domain (missing parts from reference TRBV7-8 and TRBJ2-6): GAGVSQSPRYKVAKRGQDVALRCDPISGHVSLFWYQQALGQGPEFLTYFQNEAQLDKSGLPSDRFFAERPEGSVSTLKIQRTQQEDSAVYLCASSLVGTAGANVLTFGAGSRLTVL.

The gene calls are TRBV2 and TRBJ2-5; 9 bases are a match to TRBD2. This CDR3 is 15 amino acids long. CDR1 and CDR2 (germline): SNHLY, FYNNEI. With 6 bases clipped from V and 4 bases from J, the junction kept 9 bases outside the gene matches. This chain's CDR3 is CASRALAGVPETQYF. The CDR3 nucleotides are TGTGCCAGCAGGGCCTTAGCGGGAGTGCCAGAGACCCAGTACTTC.